The present T cell receptor (beta chain) was sequenced within a study of graft-versus-host responses after intestinal transplantation. Turning to the study itself: The transplants performed in recipients were multivisceral, liver-intestinal, or isolated intestinal. Each patient got anti-thymocyte globulin induction, then tacrolimus and steroids for about 3 years. Findings of the study overall: Individuals who had graft-donor T cell macrochimerism had allografts that showed high graft-versus-host to host-versus-graft clonal ratios. GvH clonotypes were identified within recipient marrow, with a subset emerging first in ileum or blood.

Clones were sequenced by immunoSEQ multiplex PCR, and TCRdb holds only the in-frame ones, with some missing. The sample carries more than 95,000 clones, approximately 90% recorded once. Unmatched junction bases numbered 6, after V lost 2 bases and J lost 5 bases. CDR3 length equals 16 residues. Germline CDR1 SGHRS, CDR2 YFSETQ. On this clone: What it recognizes is unknown.

The input for sequencing was unstimulated CD4+ T cells sorted from spleen or lymph node cells, taken before intestinal transplant. This sequence joins TRBV5-1 and TRBJ2-5, with 13 bases aligning to TRBD2. This TCR was recovered from a human donor who received an intestinal transplant. This CDR3 reads CASSLLAGGPGETQYF. CDR3 nucleotide sequence: TGCGCCAGCAGCTTACTAGCGGGGGGGCCGGGTGAGACCCAGTACTTC.